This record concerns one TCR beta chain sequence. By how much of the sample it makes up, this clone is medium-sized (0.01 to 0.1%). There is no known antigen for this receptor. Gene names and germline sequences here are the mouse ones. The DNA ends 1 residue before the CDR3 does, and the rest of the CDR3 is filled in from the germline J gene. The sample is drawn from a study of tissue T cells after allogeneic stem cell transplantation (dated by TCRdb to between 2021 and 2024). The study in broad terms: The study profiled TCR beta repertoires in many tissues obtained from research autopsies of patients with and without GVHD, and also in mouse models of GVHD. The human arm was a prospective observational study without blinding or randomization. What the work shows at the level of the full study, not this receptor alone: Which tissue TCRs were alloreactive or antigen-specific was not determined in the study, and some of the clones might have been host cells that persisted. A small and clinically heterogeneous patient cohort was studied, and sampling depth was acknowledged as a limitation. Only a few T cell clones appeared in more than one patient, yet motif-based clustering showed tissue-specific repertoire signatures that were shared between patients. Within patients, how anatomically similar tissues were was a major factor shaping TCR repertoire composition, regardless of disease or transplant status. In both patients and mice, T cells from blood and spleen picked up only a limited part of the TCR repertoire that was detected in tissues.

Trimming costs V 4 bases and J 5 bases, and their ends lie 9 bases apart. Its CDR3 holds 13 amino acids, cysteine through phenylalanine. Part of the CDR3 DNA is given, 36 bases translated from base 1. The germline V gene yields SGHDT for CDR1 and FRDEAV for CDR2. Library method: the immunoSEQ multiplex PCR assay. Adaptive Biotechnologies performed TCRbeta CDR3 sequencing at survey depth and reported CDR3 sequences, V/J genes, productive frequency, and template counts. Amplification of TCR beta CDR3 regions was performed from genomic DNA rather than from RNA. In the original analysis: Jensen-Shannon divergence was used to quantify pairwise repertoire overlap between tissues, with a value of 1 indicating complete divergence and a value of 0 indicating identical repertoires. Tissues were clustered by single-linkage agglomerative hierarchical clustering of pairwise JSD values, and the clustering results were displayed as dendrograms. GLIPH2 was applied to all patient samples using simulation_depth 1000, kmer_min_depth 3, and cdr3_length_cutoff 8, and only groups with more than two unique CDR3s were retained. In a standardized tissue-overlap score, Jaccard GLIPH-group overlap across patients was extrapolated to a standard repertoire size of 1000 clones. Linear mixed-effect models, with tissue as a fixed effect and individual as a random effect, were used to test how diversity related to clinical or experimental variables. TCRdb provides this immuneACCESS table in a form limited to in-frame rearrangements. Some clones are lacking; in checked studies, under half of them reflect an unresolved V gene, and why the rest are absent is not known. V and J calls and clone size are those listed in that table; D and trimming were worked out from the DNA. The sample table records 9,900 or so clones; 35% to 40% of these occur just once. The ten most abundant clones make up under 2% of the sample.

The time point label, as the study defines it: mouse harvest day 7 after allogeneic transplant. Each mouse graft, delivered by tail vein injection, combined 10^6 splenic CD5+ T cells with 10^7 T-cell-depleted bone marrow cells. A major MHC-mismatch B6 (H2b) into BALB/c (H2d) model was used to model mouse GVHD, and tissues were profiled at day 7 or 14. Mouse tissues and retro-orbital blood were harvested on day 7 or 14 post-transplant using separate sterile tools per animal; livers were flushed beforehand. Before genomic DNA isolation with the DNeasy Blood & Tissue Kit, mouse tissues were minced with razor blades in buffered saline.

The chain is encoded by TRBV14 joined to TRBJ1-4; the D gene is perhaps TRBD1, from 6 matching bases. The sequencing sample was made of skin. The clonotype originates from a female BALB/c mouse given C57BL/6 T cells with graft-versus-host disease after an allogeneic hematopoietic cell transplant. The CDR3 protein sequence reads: CASSPTGNERLFF. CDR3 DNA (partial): TGTGCCAGCAGTCCAACAGGGAACGAAAGATTATTT.